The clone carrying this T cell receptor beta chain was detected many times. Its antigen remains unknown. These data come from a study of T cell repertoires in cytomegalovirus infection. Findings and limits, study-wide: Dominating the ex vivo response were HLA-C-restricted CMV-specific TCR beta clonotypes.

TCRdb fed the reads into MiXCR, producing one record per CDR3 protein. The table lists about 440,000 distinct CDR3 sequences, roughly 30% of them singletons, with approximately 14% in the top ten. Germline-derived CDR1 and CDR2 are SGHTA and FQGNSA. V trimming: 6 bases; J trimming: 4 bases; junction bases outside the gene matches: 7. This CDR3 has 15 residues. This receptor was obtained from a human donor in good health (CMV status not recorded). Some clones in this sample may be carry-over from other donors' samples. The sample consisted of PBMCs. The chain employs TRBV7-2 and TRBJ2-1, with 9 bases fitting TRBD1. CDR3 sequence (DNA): TGTGCCAGCAGAACGACAGGGGGGGGGTACAATGAGCAGTTCTTC. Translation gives CASRTTGGGYNEQFF. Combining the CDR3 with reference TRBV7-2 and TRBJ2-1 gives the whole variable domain GAGVSQSPSNKVTEKGKDVELRCDPISGHTALYWYRQSLGQGLEFLIYFQGNSAPDKSGLPSDRFSAERTGGSVSTLTIQRTQQEDSAVYLCASRTTGGGYNEQFFGPGTRLTVL.